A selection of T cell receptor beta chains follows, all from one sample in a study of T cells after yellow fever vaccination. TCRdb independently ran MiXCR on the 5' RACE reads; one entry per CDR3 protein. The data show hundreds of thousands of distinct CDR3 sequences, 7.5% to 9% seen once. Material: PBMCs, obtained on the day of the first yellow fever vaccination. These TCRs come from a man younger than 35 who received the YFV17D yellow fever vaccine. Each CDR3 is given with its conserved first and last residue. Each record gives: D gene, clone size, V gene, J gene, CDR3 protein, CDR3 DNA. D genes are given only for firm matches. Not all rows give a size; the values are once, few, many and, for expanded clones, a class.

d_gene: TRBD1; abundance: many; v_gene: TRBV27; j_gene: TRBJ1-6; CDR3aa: CASSAQGGAGTPLHF; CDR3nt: TGTGCCAGCAGTGCCCAGGGGGGCGCTGGGACACCCCTCCACTTT
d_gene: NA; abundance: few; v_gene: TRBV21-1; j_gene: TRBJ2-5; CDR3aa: CASSKEAASGPETQYF; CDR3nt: TGTGCCAGCAGCAAAGAGGCAGCTAGCGGCCCGGAGACCCAGTACTTC
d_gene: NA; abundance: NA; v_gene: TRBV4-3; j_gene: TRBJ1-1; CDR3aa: CASSQDDSRYTEAFF; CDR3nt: TGCGCCAGCAGCCAAGATGACAGCAGGTACACTGAAGCTTTCTTT
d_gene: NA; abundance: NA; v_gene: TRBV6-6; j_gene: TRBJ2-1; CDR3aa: CASSHGGWQFF; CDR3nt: TGTGCCAGCAGCCACGGGGGCTGGCAGTTCTTC
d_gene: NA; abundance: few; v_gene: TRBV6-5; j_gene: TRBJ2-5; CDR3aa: CASSYSRQSTTQYF; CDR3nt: TGTGCCAGCAGTTACTCTAGGCAGTCTACGACCCAGTACTTC
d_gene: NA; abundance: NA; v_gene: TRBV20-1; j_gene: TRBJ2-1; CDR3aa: CSARDRGGSTSEQFF; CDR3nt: TGCAGTGCTAGAGATAGGGGAGGCTCAACGAGTGAGCAGTTCTTC
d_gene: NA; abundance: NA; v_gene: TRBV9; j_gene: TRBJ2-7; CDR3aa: CASSATRQSAEQYF; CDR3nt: TGTGCCAGCAGCGCCACAAGGCAGTCCGCCGAGCAGTACTTC
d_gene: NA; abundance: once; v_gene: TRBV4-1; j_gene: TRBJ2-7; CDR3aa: CASSQYVRGEQYF; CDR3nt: TGCGCCAGCAGCCAATACGTCAGAGGGGAGCAGTACTTC
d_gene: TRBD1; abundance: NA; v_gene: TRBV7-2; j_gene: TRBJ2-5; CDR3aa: CASSLGGQSGETQYF; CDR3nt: TGTGCCAGCAGCTTAGGGGGACAGTCGGGAGAGACCCAGTACTTC
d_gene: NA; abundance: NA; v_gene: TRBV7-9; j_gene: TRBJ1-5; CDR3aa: CASSLGPHNQPQHF; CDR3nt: TGTGCCAGCAGCTTGGGACCTCACAATCAGCCCCAGCATTTT
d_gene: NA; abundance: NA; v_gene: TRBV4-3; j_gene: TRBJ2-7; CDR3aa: CASSQARGAYYEQYF; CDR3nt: TGCGCCAGCAGCCAAGCCCGGGGGGCGTACTACGAGCAGTACTTC
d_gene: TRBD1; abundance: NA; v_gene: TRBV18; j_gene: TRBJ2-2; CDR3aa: CASSPYGDSGGELFF; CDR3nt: TGTGCCAGCTCACCGTACGGGGACAGCGGCGGGGAGCTGTTTTTT
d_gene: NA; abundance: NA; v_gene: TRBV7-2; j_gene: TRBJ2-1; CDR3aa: CANSPQDSNEQFF; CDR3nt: TGTGCCAACAGCCCCCAAGACAGCAATGAGCAGTTCTTC
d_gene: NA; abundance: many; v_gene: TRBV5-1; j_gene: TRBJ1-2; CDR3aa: CASSLDGGYGYTF; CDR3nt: TGCGCCAGCAGCTTGGACGGAGGGTATGGCTACACCTTC
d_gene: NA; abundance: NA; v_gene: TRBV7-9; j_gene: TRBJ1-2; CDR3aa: CASGLSDTRYGYTF; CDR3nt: TGTGCCAGCGGACTTTCAGACACACGCTATGGCTACACCTTC
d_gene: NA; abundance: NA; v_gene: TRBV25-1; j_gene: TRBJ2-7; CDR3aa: CASSVSGYEQYF; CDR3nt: TGTGCCAGCAGTGTCTCAGGGTACGAGCAGTACTTC
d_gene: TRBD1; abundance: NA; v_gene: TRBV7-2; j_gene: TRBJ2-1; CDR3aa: CASSPAWAGGNEQFF; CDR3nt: TGTGCCAGCAGCCCGGCCTGGGCAGGGGGCAATGAGCAGTTCTTC
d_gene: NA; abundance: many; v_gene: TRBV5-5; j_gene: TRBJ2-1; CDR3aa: CASSLSYNEQFF; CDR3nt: TGTGCCAGCAGCTTGTCCTACAATGAGCAGTTCTTC
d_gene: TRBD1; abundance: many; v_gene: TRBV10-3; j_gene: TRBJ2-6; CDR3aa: CAISGTAVSGANVLTF; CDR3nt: TGTGCCATCAGCGGGACAGCCGTCTCTGGGGCCAACGTCCTGACTTTC
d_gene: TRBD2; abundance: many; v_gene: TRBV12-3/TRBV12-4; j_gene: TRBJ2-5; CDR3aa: CASSFRVLAGYQETQYF; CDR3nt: TGTGCCAGCAGTTTTAGGGTGCTAGCGGGTTACCAAGAGACCCAGTACTTC
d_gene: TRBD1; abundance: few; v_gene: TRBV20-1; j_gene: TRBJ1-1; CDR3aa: CSARAPGGLIAFF; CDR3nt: TGCAGTGCTAGAGCACCAGGGGGCCTTATAGCTTTCTTT
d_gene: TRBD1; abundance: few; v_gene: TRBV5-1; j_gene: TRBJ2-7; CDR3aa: CASSWTGDSSYEQYF; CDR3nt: TGCGCCAGCAGCTGGACTGGGGACAGCTCCTACGAGCAGTACTTC
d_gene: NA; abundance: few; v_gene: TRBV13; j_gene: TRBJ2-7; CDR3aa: CASSWSLYF; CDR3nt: TGTGCCAGCAGTTGGAGTCTTTATTTC
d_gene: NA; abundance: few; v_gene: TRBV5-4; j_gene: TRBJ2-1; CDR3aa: CASSLRTEYNEQFF; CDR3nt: TGTGCCAGCAGCTTGAGGACGGAGTACAATGAGCAGTTCTTC
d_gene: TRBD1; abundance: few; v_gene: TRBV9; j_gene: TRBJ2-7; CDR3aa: CASSEYGQGGGEQYF; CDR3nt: TGTGCCAGCAGCGAATACGGACAGGGTGGTGGCGAGCAGTACTTC
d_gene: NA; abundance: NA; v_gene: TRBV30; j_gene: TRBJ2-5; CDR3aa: CAWSSLETQYF; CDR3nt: TGTGCCTGGAGTTCCTTAGAGACCCAGTACTTC
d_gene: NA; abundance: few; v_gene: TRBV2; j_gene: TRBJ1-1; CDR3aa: CASSVEGNTEAFF; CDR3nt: TGTGCCAGCAGCGTGGAGGGGAACACTGAAGCTTTCTTT
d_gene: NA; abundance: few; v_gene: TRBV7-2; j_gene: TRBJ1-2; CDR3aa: CASSLEIPPPGGYTF; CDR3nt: TGTGCCAGCAGCTTAGAGATCCCCCCGCCGGGGGGCTACACCTTC
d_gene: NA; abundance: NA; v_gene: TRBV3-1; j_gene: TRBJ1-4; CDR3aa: CASSQTAANEKLFF; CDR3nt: TGTGCCAGCAGCCAAACGGCAGCTAATGAAAAACTGTTTTTT
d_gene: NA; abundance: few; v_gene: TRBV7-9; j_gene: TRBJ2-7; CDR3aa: CASSLGTEQYF; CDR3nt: TGTGCCAGCAGCTTAGGCACCGAGCAGTACTTC
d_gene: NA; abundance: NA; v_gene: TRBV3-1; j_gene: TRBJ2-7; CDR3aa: CASSQDMWPSYEQYF; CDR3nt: TGTGCCAGCAGCCAAGATATGTGGCCCTCCTACGAGCAGTACTTC
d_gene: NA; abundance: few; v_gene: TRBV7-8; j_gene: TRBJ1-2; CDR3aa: CASSLIPNSDGYTF; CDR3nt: TGTGCCAGCAGCTTAATTCCAAACTCGGATGGCTACACCTTC
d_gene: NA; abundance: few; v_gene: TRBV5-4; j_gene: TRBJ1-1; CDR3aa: CASSLFDTEAFF; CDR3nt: TGTGCCAGCAGCTTGTTCGACACTGAAGCTTTCTTT
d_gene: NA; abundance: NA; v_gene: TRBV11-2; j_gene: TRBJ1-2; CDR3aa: CASSSFRTDYGYTF; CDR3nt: TGTGCCAGCAGCTCGTTCAGGACAGACTATGGCTACACCTTC
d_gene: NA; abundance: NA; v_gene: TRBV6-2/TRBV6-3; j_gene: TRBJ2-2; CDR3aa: CASSYTVETSDTGELFF; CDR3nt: TGTGCCAGCAGTTACACTGTTGAGACTAGTGACACCGGGGAGCTGTTTTTT
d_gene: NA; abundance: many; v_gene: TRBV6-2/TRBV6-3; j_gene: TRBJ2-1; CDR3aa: CASSYPLGGGSSYNEQFF; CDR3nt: TGTGCCAGCAGTTACCCCCTTGGTGGGGGGAGTTCCTACAATGAGCAGTTCTTC
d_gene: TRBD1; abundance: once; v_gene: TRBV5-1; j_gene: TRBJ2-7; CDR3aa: CASSRPGTGLEQYF; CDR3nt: TGCGCCAGCAGCCGTCCCGGGACAGGATTGGAGCAGTACTTC
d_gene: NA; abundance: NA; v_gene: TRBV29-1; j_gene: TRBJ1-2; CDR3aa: CSVEGGAGGYTF; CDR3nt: TGCAGCGTTGAGGGGGGGGCAGGTGGCTACACCTTC
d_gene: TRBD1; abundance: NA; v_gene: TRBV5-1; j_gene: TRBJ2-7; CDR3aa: CASSLGQGARYEQYF; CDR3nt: TGCGCCAGCAGCTTGGGCCAGGGGGCGCGGTACGAGCAGTACTTC
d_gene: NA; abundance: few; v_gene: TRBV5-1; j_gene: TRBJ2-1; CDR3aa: CASSIPQGFYNEQFF; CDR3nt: TGCGCCAGCAGTATCCCTCAGGGCTTCTACAATGAGCAGTTCTTC
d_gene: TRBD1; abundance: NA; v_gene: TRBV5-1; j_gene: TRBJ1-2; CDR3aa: CASSLGDRLETTF; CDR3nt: TGCGCCAGCAGCTTGGGGGACAGGTTAGAAACGACCTTC
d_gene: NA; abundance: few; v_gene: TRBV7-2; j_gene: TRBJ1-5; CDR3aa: CASSPGGGVGNQPQHF; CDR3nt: TGTGCCAGCAGCCCGGGGGGAGGGGTCGGGAATCAGCCCCAGCATTTT
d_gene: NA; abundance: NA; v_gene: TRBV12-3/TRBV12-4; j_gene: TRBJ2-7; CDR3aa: CASSPGRESYELYF; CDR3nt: TGTGCCAGCAGTCCAGGGCGGGAAAGCTACGAGCTGTACTTC
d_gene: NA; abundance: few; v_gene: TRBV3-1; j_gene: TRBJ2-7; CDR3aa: CASSQRGLGGYEQYF; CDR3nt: TGTGCCAGCAGCCAGCGAGGCCTTGGAGGTTACGAGCAGTACTTC
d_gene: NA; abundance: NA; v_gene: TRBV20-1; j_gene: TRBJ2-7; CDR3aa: CSARGGSGDREQYF; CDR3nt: TGCAGTGCTAGAGGAGGGTCAGGCGACCGCGAGCAGTACTTC
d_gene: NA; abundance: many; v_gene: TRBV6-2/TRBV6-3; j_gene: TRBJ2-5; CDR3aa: CASSPGGDQETQYF; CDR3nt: TGTGCCAGCAGCCCCGGGGGAGATCAAGAGACCCAGTACTTC
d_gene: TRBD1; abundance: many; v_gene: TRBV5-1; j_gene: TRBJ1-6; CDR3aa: CASSPGTGGRSPLHF; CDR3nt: TGCGCCAGCAGCCCCGGGACAGGGGGAAGGTCACCCCTCCACTTT
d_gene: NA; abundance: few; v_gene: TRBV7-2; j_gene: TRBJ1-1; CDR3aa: CASSLRVGYTEAFF; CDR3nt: TGTGCCAGCAGCTTAAGGGTGGGGTACACTGAAGCTTTCTTT
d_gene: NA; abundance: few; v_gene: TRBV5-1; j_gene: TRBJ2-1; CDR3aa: CASSFGLGNEQFF; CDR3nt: TGCGCCAGCAGCTTCGGGCTGGGGAATGAGCAGTTCTTC
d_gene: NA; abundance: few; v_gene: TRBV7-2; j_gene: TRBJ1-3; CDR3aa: CASSWGYTIYF; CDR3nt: TGTGCCAGCAGCTGGGGGTACACCATATATTTT
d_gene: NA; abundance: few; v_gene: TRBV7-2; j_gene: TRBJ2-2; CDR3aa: CASSQGDYNTGELFF; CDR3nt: TGTGCCAGCAGCCAGGGGGACTACAACACCGGGGAGCTGTTTTTT
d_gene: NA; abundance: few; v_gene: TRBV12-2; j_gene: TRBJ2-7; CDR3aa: CASRPLGGAPYEQYF; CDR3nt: TGTGCAAGTCGCCCCCTGGGGGGGGCCCCCTACGAGCAGTACTTC
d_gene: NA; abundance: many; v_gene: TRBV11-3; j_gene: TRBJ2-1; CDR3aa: CASSETNREHEQFF; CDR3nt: TGTGCCAGCAGCGAGACAAACAGGGAGCATGAGCAGTTCTTC
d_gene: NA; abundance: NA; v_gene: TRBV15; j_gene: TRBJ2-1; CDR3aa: CATSRELGNEQFF; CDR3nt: TGTGCCACCAGCAGAGAACTAGGAAATGAGCAGTTCTTC